This TCR beta chain appears in the sequencing data of a study of glioma-infiltrating T cells after dendritic cell vaccination. Study summary: Between about 2002 and 2012, patients got autologous tumor lysate-pulsed dendritic cell vaccines.

The time point denotes: after dendritic cell vaccination, including at tumor progression/relapse. Selection required adequate fresh-frozen tumor tissue plus more than two years' survival data. PBMC sampling occurred before vaccination, two weeks after the third dose, and at progression. This clone was counted a single time. The V end was cut by 1 base, the J end by 4 bases, with 12 bases between. The CDR3 spans 15 residues. CDR1 and CDR2 from the germline V gene are SGHNT and YYREEE (reference sequence). Primers: 60 V beta forward and 13 J beta reverse. Here immunoSEQ multiplex PCR was the method, and the copy in TCRdb shows in-frame clones only, minus some. The data show fewer than 70,000 clones, more than 75% seen once.

The V gene is TRBV5-4, the J gene TRBJ2-1, with unresolved D. The sample was blood, taken after dendritic cell vaccination. This receptor was obtained from a human donor with glioblastoma. The CDR3 here is CASSLTTRRYNEQFF. The CDR3 DNA reads as TGTGCCAGCAGCTTGACTACGCGACGGTACAATGAGCAGTTCTTC.